The 16 T cell receptor beta chains listed next were all sequenced from one sample in a study of Ad26.COV2.S vaccination and SARS-CoV-2 variants. Treatment noted: around 19 received Ad26.COV2.S at low or high dose, single or two shots; roughly 5 received placebo; per-sample allocation not given. Sampling happened 63 days after the first vaccine or placebo injection. Only in-frame clones appear in the TCRdb table, and some are missing; sequencing was by immunoSEQ multiplex PCR. This table has more than 300,000 clones, 86% appearing once. The sample here was peripheral blood, taken in a trial of Ad26.COV2.S vaccine versus placebo. These receptor sequences come from a person between 18 and 65 years old who received the Ad26.COV2.S COVID-19 vaccine or a placebo.

The rearrangement links TRBV11-1 to TRBJ1-6, with D unresolved. Germline values: CDR1 SGHAT, CDR2 FQDESV (reference sequence). The CDR3 sequence is 13 residues long. V was trimmed by 1 base and J by 8 bases, leaving 6 bases between them. CDR3 DNA: TGTGCCAGCAGCTTAGGGTCAGATTCACCCCTCCACTTT. Its translation: CASSLGSDSPLHF.

The rearrangement uses TRBV18 and TRBJ1-2; no firm D call. This CDR3 spans 13 amino acids. V gave up 1 base and J gave up 9 bases, with 12 bases separating them. Germline CDR1 and CDR2: KGHSH and LQKENI. In DNA form, the CDR3 reads TGTGCCAGCTCACCACGAGCCGGGGAGAGCTACACCTTC. Translation: CASSPRAGESYTF.

This clone was counted a single time. The genes are TRBV4-1 and TRBJ2-7; TRBD2 agrees at 10 bases. Per the germline V gene, CDR1 is MGHRA and CDR2 is YSYEKL. V lost 3 bases, J lost 6 bases, and 5 bases stayed unmatched. The CDR3 has 14 residues. The CDR3 spells CASSQSGRASEQYF. CDR3 in DNA: TGCGCCAGCAGCCAGAGCGGGAGGGCCAGCGAGCAGTACTTC.

The J gene is TRBJ1-1, the V gene TRBV4-2, with D unresolved. Germline loops: CDR1 LGHNA, CDR2 YNFKEQ. The CDR3 is 15 residues long. V was clipped by 1 base and J by 0 bases, with 9 bases between them. The CDR3 is CASSQVVSMNTEAFF. The CDR3, as DNA: TGTGCCAGCAGCCAAGTGGTTTCGATGAACACTGAAGCTTTCTTT.

V is TRBV28 and J is TRBJ1-4; 7 bases align to TRBD1. V shed 10 bases, J shed 7 bases, and the junction held 9 bases outside the gene matches. CDR1 and CDR2 from the germline V gene are MDHEN and SYDVKM. The CDR3 runs to 13 residues. CDR3 bases: TGTGCCACGCTAGGGGGCGCTGGTGAAAAACTGTTTTTT. Amino acid sequence: CATLGGAGEKLFF. Using reference TRBV28 and TRBJ1-4 for the parts outside the CDR3, the full variable domain is DVKVTQSSRYLVKRTGEKVFLECVQDMDHENMFWYRQDPGLGLRLIYFSYDVKMKEKGDIPEGYSVSREKKERFSLILESASTNQTSMYLCATLGGAGEKLFFGSGTQLSVL.

This clone was observed once. The chain carries TRBV5-5 and TRBJ2-7, with 7 bases matching TRBD2. Per germline, CDR1 SGHKS and CDR2 YYEKEE (reference sequence). This CDR3 is 15 amino acids long. The V and J ends lost 3 bases and 7 bases, in that order; junction bases with no gene match: 13. The CDR3 DNA sequence: TGTGCCAGCAGCTGGGGCTTGGGGGGAGGGCGAGAGCAGTACTTC. Residues: CASSWGLGGGREQYF.

The chain recombines TRBV10-3 with TRBJ1-4; D is uncertain. CDR1 and CDR2 from the germline V gene are ENHRY and SYGVKD. The CDR3 is 13 residues long. V lost 10 bases and J 0 bases, leaving 9 bases between the germline ends. The CDR3 nucleotides read TGTGCCACGGGGTCGGCAACTAATGAAAAACTGTTTTTT. This translates into CATGSATNEKLFF.

The chain has TRBV5-1 and TRBJ1-1, with D unresolved. Trimming shortened V by 0 bases and J by 1 base, and 10 bases separated the two germline ends. The CDR3 loop spans 15 amino acids. Looked up from germline, CDR1 is SGHRS and CDR2 is YFSETQ. The CDR3 nucleotides read TGCGCCAGCAGCTTGGAAGGCAGAGAGAACACTGAAGCTTTCTTT. It yields the protein CASSLEGRENTEAFF.

The sample holds one count of this clone. The chain carries TRBV28 and TRBJ2-7; TRBD1 aligns across 8 bases. The CDR3 runs 15 residues. Germline V gives CDR1 MDHEN, CDR2 SYDVKM. V shed 6 bases, J shed 2 bases, and the junction held 9 bases outside the gene matches. CDR3 sequence reads: CASRADRVGTYEQYF. CDR3 nucleotide sequence: TGTGCCAGCAGAGCGGACAGGGTGGGAACCTACGAGCAGTACTTC.

V usage is TRBV30 and J usage is TRBJ2-4; D is perhaps TRBD2 (7 bases). The CDR3 sequence is 19 residues long. Per germline, CDR1 GTSNPN and CDR2 SVGIG (reference sequence). Trimming removed 0 bases at V and 5 bases at J, with 26 bases between. As DNA, the CDR3 is TGTGCCTGGAGTGTACATTTGGGGGGGCGCAGGGTTTCTCAAAACATTCAGTACTTC. This translates into CAWSVHLGGRRVSQNIQYF.

CDR3 in DNA: TGCGCCAGCAGCCCATTTTCCGGGACTAGCGGAAGGGATACGCAGTATTTT. It specifies CASSPFSGTSGRDTQYF. V gene TRBV4-1 combines with J gene TRBJ2-3; 11 positions match TRBD2. The CDR3 totals 17 residues. Germline assignment: CDR1 MGHRA and CDR2 YSYEKL. Trimming at V came to 4 bases and at J to 6 bases, leaving 12 bases not matched to a gene.

The gene calls are TRBV28 and TRBJ2-3, with TRBD2 matching 8 bases. CDR1 and CDR2 from the germline V gene are MDHEN and SYDVKM. The CDR3 has 16 amino acids. V dropped 5 bases and J dropped 6; count of bases not matched to a gene: 13. CDR3 in amino acids: CASSPRGSGRSDTQYF. The DNA of the CDR3 is TGTGCCAGCAGTCCTAGGGGGAGCGGGAGATCGGATACGCAGTATTTT.

V is TRBV5-6 and J is TRBJ2-5, with TRBD1 matching 9 bases. The length of the CDR3 is 13 residues. Germline V lookup: CDR1 SGHDT, CDR2 YYEEEE. J was trimmed by 5 bases and V by 4 bases; bases with no gene match: 3. The CDR3 nucleotides are TGTGCCAGCAGCCCCGGGACAGGGGAGACCCAGTACTTC. It translates to CASSPGTGETQYF.

The chain employs TRBV6-5 and TRBJ1-2; D call uncertain. The CDR3 spans 14 residues. Trimming left V 0 bases short and J 8 bases short, with 13 bases between. The germline CDR1 and CDR2 sequences are MNHEY and SVGAGI. The DNA of the CDR3 is TGTGCCAGCAGTTACTCCCTAAATAGCGGGGGCTACACCTTC. Translating it yields CASSYSLNSGGYTF.

The V and J genes are TRBV5-1 and TRBJ2-7; 7 positions agree with TRBD1. CDR3 length: 15 residues. The germline V gene has CDR1 SGHRS and CDR2 YFSETQ. V was pared by 0 bases and J by 0 bases, with 3 bases of the junction left unmatched. DNA of the CDR3: TGCGCCAGCAGCTTGGATCCAGGGGGCTCCTACGAGCAGTACTTC. Its translation: CASSLDPGGSYEQYF.

The rearrangement links TRBV2 to TRBJ1-1; no firm D call. V was pared by 5 bases and J by 2 bases, with 15 bases between. CDR3 size: 15 residues. CDR1 and CDR2 from the germline V gene are SNHLY and FYNNEI. The CDR3 DNA is TGTGCCAGCAGTCCCGGGCCTAAGAGCAACACTGAAGCTTTCTTT. Its protein product is CASSPGPKSNTEAFF. Full variable domain (rest looked up from reference TRBV2 and TRBJ1-1): EPEVTQTPSHQVTQMGQEVILRCVPISNHLYFYWYRQILGQKVEFLVSFYNNEISEKSEIFDDQFSVERPDGSNFTLKIRSTKLEDSAMYFCASSPGPKSNTEAFFGQGTRLTVV.